This T cell receptor (beta chain) was sequenced during a study of CD8 T cells in ankylosing spondylitis. Study-wide findings and caveats: Both synovial fluid and blood in reactive arthritis had previously been reported to carry some motif variants. Characteristic of ankylosing spondylitis blood, it appeared, was a TCR beta motif comprising roughly 8 highly homologous variants. Significant enrichment of disease-linked clones was reported in matched ankylosing spondylitis synovial fluid. Disease-associated clonotypes exhibited CD8+ identity and were relatively infrequent in peripheral blood.

This clonotype came up many times. The antigen remains undetermined. In germline, CDR1 is DFQATT, CDR2 SNEGSKA (reference sequence). Losses at the gene ends were 5 bases for V and 4 bases for J; bases not matched to a gene: 5. This CDR3 contains 12 residues. The TCR beta libraries were generated through quantitative 5'-RACE incorporating molecular barcodes. TCRdb itself ran the 5' RACE reads through MiXCR, one entry per CDR3 protein. The top ten clones hold 3.5% of a sample with about 460,000 distinct CDR3 sequences, approximately 5% of them seen once. The V and J genes are TRBV20-1 and TRBJ2-7, with 7 bases aligning to TRBD1. Sequencing used blood, either unsorted or a sorted T cell fraction (not recorded which). The receptor's source is a male donor with ankylosing spondylitis. CDR3 in DNA: TGCAGTGCTGGGACAGAAATTTACGAGCAGTACTTC. Its translation is CSAGTEIYEQYF.